The next 15 T cell receptor beta chains were all read from a single sample in a study of PD-1 blockade in mismatch repair-deficient tumors. Only in-frame clones appear in the TCRdb table, and some are missing; sequencing was by immunoSEQ multiplex PCR. The sample consists of 65,000 to 80,000 clones, approximately 80% of them appearing once. Here the sequenced sample was peripheral blood, taken 2 weeks after starting pembrolizumab. The receptors here all came from an adult with mismatch repair-deficient cancer.

The chain employs TRBV30 and TRBJ1-5; no clear D gene. V gave up 1 base and J gave up 3 bases, with 10 bases separating them. Germline V gene lookup returns CDR1 GTSNPN and CDR2 SVGIG (reference sequence). CDR3 length equals 14 residues. The CDR3 is CAWSAPGPNQPQHF. The CDR3 DNA follows: TGTGCCTGGAGTGCCCCGGGCCCCAATCAGCCCCAGCATTTT.

The rearrangement uses TRBV5-1 and TRBJ1-1; unclear D gene. Germline-derived CDR1 and CDR2 are SGHRS and YFSETQ. This CDR3 is 14 amino acids long. The V and J ends lost 0 bases and 3 bases respectively, with 9 bases between them. The CDR3 loop reads CASSLGTYDTEAFF. The CDR3 nucleotides are TGCGCCAGCAGCTTGGGGACGTACGACACTGAAGCTTTCTTT. Combining the CDR3 with reference TRBV5-1 and TRBJ1-1 gives the whole variable domain KAGVTQTPRYLIKTRGQQVTLSCSPISGHRSVSWYQQTPGQGLQFLFEYFSETQRNKGNFPGRFSGRQFSNSRSEMNVSTLELGDSALYLCASSLGTYDTEAFFGQGTRLTVV.

This clone was observed a handful of times. V is TRBV27 and J is TRBJ2-7; possible D gene TRBD1, 5 bases. The V gene lost 3 bases and the J gene lost 2 bases, with 8 bases spanning the gap. This CDR3 region has 13 residues. Per germline, CDR1 MNHEY and CDR2 SMNVEV (reference sequence). CDR3 in DNA: TGTGCCAGCAGTTTTGCACAGGCCTACGAGCAGTACTTC. Its protein is CASSFAQAYEQYF.

The chain combines TRBV5-1 with TRBJ2-2, with 8 bases fitting TRBD2. The V gene end was trimmed by 0 bases and the J gene end by 6 bases; junction bases not matched to a gene: 4. Looked up from germline, CDR1 is SGHRS and CDR2 is YFSETQ. This CDR3 is 15 amino acids long. The DNA for the CDR3 is TGCGCCAGCAGCTTGGTACGGGAGGGCGCCGGGGAGCTGTTTTTT. Protein sequence: CASSLVREGAGELFF.

The genes are TRBV6-5 and TRBJ2-2; no clear D. The V gene's germline CDR1 is MNHEY and CDR2 SVGAGI. The V end was cut by 3 bases, the J end by 0 bases, with 8 bases between. This CDR3 is 15 amino acids long. The CDR3: CASSYQASNTGELFF. CDR3 in DNA: TGTGCCAGCAGTTATCAGGCGTCGAACACCGGGGAGCTGTTTTTT.

V gene TRBV15 combines with J gene TRBJ2-5, with 8 bases lining up with TRBD1. The CDR3 contains 16 residues. Germline loops: CDR1 LNHNV, CDR2 YYDKDF (reference sequence). J gave up 2 bases and V 0 bases, and 5 bases lay outside the gene matches. The CDR3 protein is CATSRDRTGKQETQYF. Here the CDR3 DNA reads TGTGCCACCAGCAGAGATCGGACAGGGAAGCAAGAGACCCAGTACTTC.

The rearrangement joins TRBV19 to TRBJ2-7, with TRBD1 matching over 8 bases. The germline gives CDR1 LNHDA, CDR2 SQIVND (reference sequence). V gave up 3 bases and J gave up 5 bases; unmatched junction bases: 6. This CDR3 is 14 amino acids long. This chain's CDR3 is CASSIKDRGHEQYF. The DNA of the CDR3 is TGTGCCAGTAGTATTAAAGACAGGGGCCACGAGCAGTACTTC.

In its sample, this clone was seen once. This chain links TRBV7-6 with TRBJ2-1; D ambiguous. This CDR3 has 13 amino acids. V lost 6 bases, J lost 4 bases, and 10 bases lay in between. From germline, CDR1 is SGHVS and CDR2 FNYEAQ. The CDR3 nucleotides read TGTGCCAGCAGGAGTAGTAGGTACAATGAGCAGTTCTTC. This sequence encodes CASRSSRYNEQFF.

A few counts support this clone. The genes are TRBV2 and TRBJ2-1; TRBD1 aligns across 9 bases. In germline, CDR1 is SNHLY, CDR2 FYNNEI. The CDR3 has 14 residues. V was clipped by 8 bases and J by 5 bases; unmatched bases: 7. The CDR3 nucleotides read TGTGCCAGCTCTCCGGACAGGGGAGACAATGAGCAGTTCTTC. Translation gives CASSPDRGDNEQFF.

The CDR3 here is CASSERSSGASRWGETQYF. The DNA of the CDR3 is TGTGCCAGCAGTGAAAGGTCTAGCGGAGCATCCCGGTGGGGAGAGACCCAGTACTTC. This chain uses TRBV6-1 with TRBJ2-5; 7 nucleotides match TRBD2. The CDR3 spans 19 residues. V was clipped by 2 bases and J by 4 bases; unmatched bases: 19. The germline gives CDR1 MNHNS, CDR2 SASEGT.

The chain employs TRBV5-8 and TRBJ1-1, with a tentative D call TRBD1 (5 bases). Germline CDR1 SGHTS, CDR2 YDEGEE. This CDR3 spans 11 amino acids. Trimming took 5 bases from V and 8 from J, leaving 10 bases between them. Here the CDR3 DNA reads TGTGCCAGCAGGCTGGCAGGGGAAGCTTTCTTT. Translation gives CASRLAGEAFF.

The rearrangement links TRBV29-1 to TRBJ2-2, with a possible D match to TRBD1 (6 bases). CDR1 is SQVTM, CDR2 ANQGSEA, per germline. The length of the CDR3 is 13 residues. V was pared by 4 bases and J by 9 bases, with 15 bases between. This chain's CDR3 is CSVGTGRGRELFF. CDR3 nucleotides: TGCAGCGTTGGCACAGGGAGAGGCCGGGAGCTGTTTTTT.

The chain has TRBV15 and TRBJ2-2; 7 bases agree with TRBD2. V lost 0 bases to trimming and J lost 6 bases; unmatched junction nucleotides: 10. The CDR3 runs 17 residues. Germline assignment: CDR1 LNHNV and CDR2 YYDKDF (reference sequence). The CDR3 region is CATSRDQAAGWAGELFF. CDR3 DNA: TGTGCCACCAGCAGAGATCAGGCAGCGGGATGGGCCGGGGAGCTGTTTTTT.

This clone was found a few times. The chain employs TRBV6-1 and TRBJ1-2, with D possibly TRBD1 on 5 matching bases. CDR1 is MNHNS and CDR2 is SASEGT in the germline V gene. The CDR3 contains 10 residues. Trimming left V 11 bases short and J 3 bases short, with 7 bases between. Here the CDR3 reads CAGGDYGYTF. The CDR3, as DNA: TGTGCCGGGGGGGACTATGGCTACACCTTC.

The gene calls are TRBV4-2 and TRBJ2-5; 15 nucleotides agree with TRBD2. Germline V gene lookup returns CDR1 LGHNA and CDR2 YNFKEQ. V shed 4 bases, J shed 3 bases, and the junction held 6 bases outside the gene matches. CDR3 size: 17 residues. The CDR3 here is CASSRTGLAGGEETQYF. Written as DNA, the CDR3 is TGTGCCAGCAGCCGCACCGGACTAGCGGGAGGGGAAGAGACCCAGTACTTC.